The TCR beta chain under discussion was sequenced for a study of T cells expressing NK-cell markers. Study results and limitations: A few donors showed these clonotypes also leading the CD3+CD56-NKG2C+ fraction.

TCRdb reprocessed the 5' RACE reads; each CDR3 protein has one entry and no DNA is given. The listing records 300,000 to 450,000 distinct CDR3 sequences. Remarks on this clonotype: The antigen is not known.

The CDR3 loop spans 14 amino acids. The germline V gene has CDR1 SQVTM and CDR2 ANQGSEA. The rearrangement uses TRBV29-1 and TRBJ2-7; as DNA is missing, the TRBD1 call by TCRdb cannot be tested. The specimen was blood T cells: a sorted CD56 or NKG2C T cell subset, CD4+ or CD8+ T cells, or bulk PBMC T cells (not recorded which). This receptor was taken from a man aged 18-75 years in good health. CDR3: CSAGTGRPPYEQYF.